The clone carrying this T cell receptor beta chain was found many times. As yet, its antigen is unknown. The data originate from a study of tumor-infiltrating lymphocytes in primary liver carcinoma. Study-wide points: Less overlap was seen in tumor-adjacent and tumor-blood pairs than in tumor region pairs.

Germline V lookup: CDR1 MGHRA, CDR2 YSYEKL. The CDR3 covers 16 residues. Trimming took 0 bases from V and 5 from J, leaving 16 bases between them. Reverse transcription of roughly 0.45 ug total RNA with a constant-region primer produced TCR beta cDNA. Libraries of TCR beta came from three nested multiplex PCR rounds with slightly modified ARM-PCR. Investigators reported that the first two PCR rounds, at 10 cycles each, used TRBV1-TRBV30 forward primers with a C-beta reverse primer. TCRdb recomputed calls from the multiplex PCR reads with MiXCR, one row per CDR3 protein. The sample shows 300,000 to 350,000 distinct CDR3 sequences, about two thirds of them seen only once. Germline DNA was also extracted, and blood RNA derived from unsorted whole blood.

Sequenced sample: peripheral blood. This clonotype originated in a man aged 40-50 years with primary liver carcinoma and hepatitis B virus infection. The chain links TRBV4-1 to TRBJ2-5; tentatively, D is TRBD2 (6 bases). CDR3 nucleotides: TGCGCCAGCAGCCAAGACGCTACCGGGACTGGGGAGACCCAGTACTTC. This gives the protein CASSQDATGTGETQYF.